The 3 T cell receptor beta chains given below trace back to one sample, sequenced in a study of cytomegalovirus exposure and HLA in healthy donors. PCR primers comprised 60 Vbeta and 13 Jbeta primers. Profiled with immunoSEQ multiplex PCR; TCRdb holds only in-frame clones, not every one. This sample yields fewer than 200,000 clones, of which around four fifths are seen a single time; roughly 1.3% belongs to the top ten. What was sequenced was PBMCs. These receptor sequences come from a man aged 25-40 years in good health and CMV-seronegative.

The chain recombines TRBV28 with TRBJ2-7, with 7 nucleotides matching TRBD1. The CDR3 has 14 amino acids. CDR1 is MDHEN and CDR2 is SYDVKM in the germline V gene. With V trimmed by 2 bases and J by 2 bases, 3 bases remained unmatched. The DNA of the CDR3 is TGTGCCAGCAGTTTAGGTGGGACAGCCTACGAGCAGTACTTC. The encoded protein is CASSLGGTAYEQYF. The full variable domain, in which reference TRBV28 and TRBJ2-7 provide the parts outside the CDR3, is DVKVTQSSRYLVKRTGEKVFLECVQDMDHENMFWYRQDPGLGLRLIYFSYDVKMKEKGDIPEGYSVSREKKERFSLILESASTNQTSMYLCASSLGGTAYEQYFGPGTRLTVT.

J is TRBJ2-2 and V is TRBV5-4; D unclear. CDR3 size: 16 residues. V was shortened by 2 bases and J by 0 bases, with 11 bases between the two germline ends. Germline V gene data show CDR1 as SGHNT and CDR2 as YYREEE (reference sequence). The CDR3 DNA reads TGTGCCAGCAGCTTCTCCGTATCCTCGAACACCGGGGAGCTGTTTTTT. The encoded protein is CASSFSVSSNTGELFF.

CDR3 residues: CASSQVTHQGTGEGYTF. The DNA for the CDR3 is TGCGCCAGCAGCCAAGTTACGCACCAGGGGACAGGGGAAGGCTACACCTTC. V usage is TRBV4-3 and J usage is TRBJ1-2; the match to TRBD1 covers 10 bases. V lost 1 base and J lost 8; bases outside the gene matches: 13. Germline V lookup: CDR1 LGHNA, CDR2 YSLEER. This CDR3 has 17 residues.